The sequence of this T cell receptor beta chain was determined in a study of blood T cell repertoires in COVID-19. Background on the study: There were acute and convalescent COVID-19 samples, and they came from the United States, Italy and Spain. T cells, B-cell-depleted T cells, or PBMCs supplied cDNA or gDNA.

Authors' methods: Scientists estimated how many nucleated cells there were by amplifying reference gene primers. The repertoire was sequenced with immunoSEQ multiplex PCR; TCRdb's copy has only in-frame clones and lacks some. V and J calls and clone size come straight from that table; D and trimming were deduced from the DNA. Of 270,000 or so clones in the sample, about 86% were seen once. The germline V gene encodes CDR1 SGDLS and CDR2 YYNGEE. V shed 2 bases, J shed 3 bases, and the junction held 5 bases outside the gene matches. The length of the CDR3 is 16 residues. As for this clone: The sample has other DNA sequences that encode this CDR3 too.

This receptor was obtained from an older woman with active or convalescent COVID-19. The specimen sequenced was peripheral blood. The V gene is TRBV9, the J gene TRBJ2-5; 12 positions agree with TRBD2. The CDR3 nucleotides are TGTGCCAGCAGCGTCGGCCCTAGCGGGGGGGAAGAGACCCAGTACTTC. Translated: CASSVGPSGGEETQYF.